This T cell receptor (beta chain) was recorded in a study of cytomegalovirus exposure and HLA in healthy donors. The PCR used 60 Vbeta and 13 Jbeta primers. The repertoire was sequenced with immunoSEQ multiplex PCR; TCRdb's copy has only in-frame clones and lacks some. The sample shows more than 60,000 clones, 65% to 90% of them seen only once. This clonotype was sampled from an older man in good health and CMV-seropositive. The sequenced material came from PBMCs.

The CDR3 DNA reads TGTGCCAGCAGTTCCGGGACACCAGGCAATCAGCCCCAGCATTTT. It is translated as CASSSGTPGNQPQHF. This sequence joins TRBV28 and TRBJ1-5, with a possible D match to TRBD1 (6 bases). V shed 4 bases and J shed 2 bases, with 12 bases lying between them. The CDR3 covers 15 residues. The germline gives CDR1 MDHEN, CDR2 SYDVKM.